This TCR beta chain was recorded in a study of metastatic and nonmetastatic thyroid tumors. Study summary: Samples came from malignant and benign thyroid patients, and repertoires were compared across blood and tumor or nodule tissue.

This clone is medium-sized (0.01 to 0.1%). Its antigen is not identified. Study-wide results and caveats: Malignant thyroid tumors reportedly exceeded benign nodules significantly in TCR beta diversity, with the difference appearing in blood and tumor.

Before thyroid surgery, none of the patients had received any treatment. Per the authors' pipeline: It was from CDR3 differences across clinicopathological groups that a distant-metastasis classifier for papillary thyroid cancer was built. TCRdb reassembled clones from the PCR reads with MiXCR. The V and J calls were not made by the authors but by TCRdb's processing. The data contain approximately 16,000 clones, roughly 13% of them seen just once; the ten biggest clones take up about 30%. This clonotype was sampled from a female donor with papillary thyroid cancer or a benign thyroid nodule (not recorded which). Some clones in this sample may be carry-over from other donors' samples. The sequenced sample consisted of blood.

CDR3 sequence (DNA): TGTGCCAGCAGTTTTTATGACTATGGCTACACCTTC. Amino acids: CASSFYDYGYTF. This chain connects TRBV28 to TRBJ1-2, with unresolved D. The CDR3 totals 12 residues. Trimming removed 3 bases at V and 3 bases at J, with 5 bases between. From germline, CDR1 is MDHEN and CDR2 SYDVKM.